Listed here are 8 T cell receptor beta chains from one sample, sequenced in a study of human T cells and chemical hapten exposure (TCRdb year 2021). This specimen's time point label, interpreted: patch test 1, 2 weeks after DPC sensitization. In light of the paper, this sample's treatment or condition label describes: therapeutic diphenylcyclopropenone sensitization with weekly scalp DPC. To prepare the library, RACE was applied. Sequencer: NextSeq 500. TCRdb handled the public reads itself, with Q25 trimming in fastp and clone calling in MiXCR, and kept productive beta chains. All rows with the same CDR3 protein become a single entry with the most common DNA and genes. This sample lists about 120,000 distinct CDR3 sequences; 9.5% to 13% were detected once. In total, the top ten clones hold over 1.1% of the sample. This specimen consisted of whole blood, obtained in connection with sensitization to the hapten diphenylcyclopropenone (DPC). These TCRs come from a woman aged 45-65 years with alopecia areata. Some clones in this sample may be carry-over from other donors' samples.

This clonotype has a handful of counts. V is TRBV9 and J is TRBJ2-3, with TRBD1 matching over 7 bases. Trimming took 0 bases from V and 4 from J; bases not matched to a gene: 5. CDR1 SGDLS and CDR2 YYNGEE come from the germline V gene. The CDR3 runs 15 residues. The CDR3 loop reads CASSVGGGAPDTQYF. CDR3 nucleotides: TGTGCCAGCAGCGTAGGAGGGGGCGCCCCAGATACGCAGTATTTT.

The sample holds many counts of this clonotype. The chain has TRBV6-2 or TRBV6-3 and TRBJ1-1, with D possibly being TRBD1 (5 bases). The CDR3 runs to 13 residues. CDR1 is MNHEY and CDR2 is SVGEGT in the germline V gene. The V end lost 4 bases, the J end lost 7 bases, and 13 bases lay between the germline ends. The CDR3 loop is CASSFGAAREAFF. The CDR3 DNA reads as TGTGCCAGCAGTTTTGGGGCAGCCCGTGAAGCTTTCTTT.

This clonotype showed up many times. This sequence joins TRBV7-9 and TRBJ2-7; D is perhaps TRBD2 (6 bases). V shed 1 base and J shed 1 base, with 8 bases lying between them. Looked up from germline, CDR1 is SEHNR and CDR2 is FQNEAQ (reference sequence). The CDR3 length is 14 residues. CDR3 coding DNA: TGTGCCAGCAGCTTAGGGGCGGGGTCCTACGAGCAGTACTTC. As protein: CASSLGAGSYEQYF. Full variable domain (rest looked up from reference TRBV7-9 and TRBJ2-7): DTGVSQNPRHKITKRGQNVTFRCDPISEHNRLYWYRQTLGQGPEFLTYFQNEAQLEKSRLLSDRFSAERPKGSFSTLEIQRTEQGDSAMYLCASSLGAGSYEQYFGPGTRLTVT.

This clonotype was observed many times. The chain joins TRBV15 to TRBJ1-3; no firm D call. Between the trimmed V and J ends, which lost 0 bases and 8 bases, there was a span of 8 bases. Per germline, CDR1 LNHNV and CDR2 YYDKDF (reference sequence). The CDR3 extends over 13 amino acids. The CDR3 DNA sequence: TGTGCCACCAGCAGAGATACGGGAGACACCATATATTTT. Translated: CATSRDTGDTIYF.

This clonotype was detected ten times or more. This sequence joins TRBV6-1 and TRBJ1-5; D is unresolved. V lost 1 base and J lost 6, with 10 bases in between. The length of the CDR3 is 14 residues. Looked up from germline, CDR1 is MNHNS and CDR2 is SASEGT. CDR3 protein: CASSEGAGAQPQHF. CDR3 in DNA: TGTGCCAGCAGTGAAGGGGCAGGCGCTCAGCCCCAGCATTTT.

In its sample, this clonotype was seen many times. This chain links TRBV6-5 with TRBJ2-7; a weak D match, TRBD2 (5 bases). Germline loops: CDR1 MNHEY, CDR2 SVGAGI. Trimming left V 7 bases short and J 2 bases short, with 18 bases between. The CDR3 covers 15 residues. This chain's CDR3 is CASTVDRGKTYEQYF. The DNA for the CDR3 is TGTGCCAGCACCGTTGACCGGGGAAAAACCTACGAGCAGTACTTC.

The chain joins TRBV19 to TRBJ2-1; 8 positions match TRBD1. J gave up 0 bases and V 4 bases, and 2 bases lay outside the gene matches. CDR3 length equals 15 residues. Germline V lookup: CDR1 LNHDA, CDR2 SQIVND (reference sequence). The CDR3 DNA follows: TGTGCCAGTAGTAGGACAGGGAGCTCCTACAATGAGCAGTTCTTC. Translating gives CASSRTGSSYNEQFF.

This clonotype was observed a few times. The chain combines TRBV2 with TRBJ2-5; D tentatively reads TRBD1 or TRBD2 (5 bases each). V lost 4 bases and J lost 5, with 14 bases in between. The CDR3 is 14 residues long. Germline V gene data show CDR1 as SNHLY and CDR2 as FYNNEI. The CDR3 DNA reads as TGTGCCAGCAGTGCATGGGGGATGGAGGAGACCCAGTACTTC. As protein: CASSAWGMEETQYF.